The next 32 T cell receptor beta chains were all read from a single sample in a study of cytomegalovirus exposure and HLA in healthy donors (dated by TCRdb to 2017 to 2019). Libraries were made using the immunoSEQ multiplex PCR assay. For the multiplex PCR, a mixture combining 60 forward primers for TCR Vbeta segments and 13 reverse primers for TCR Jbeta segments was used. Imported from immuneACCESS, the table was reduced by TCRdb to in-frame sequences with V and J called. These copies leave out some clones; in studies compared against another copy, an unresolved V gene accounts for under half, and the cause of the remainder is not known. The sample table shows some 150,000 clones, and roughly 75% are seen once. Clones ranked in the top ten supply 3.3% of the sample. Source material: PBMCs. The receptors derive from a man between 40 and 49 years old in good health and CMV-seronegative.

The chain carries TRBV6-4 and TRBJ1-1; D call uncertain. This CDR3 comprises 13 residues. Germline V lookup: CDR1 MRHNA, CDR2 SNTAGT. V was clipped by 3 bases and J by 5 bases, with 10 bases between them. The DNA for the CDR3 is TGTGCCAGCAGTGAGGGAGCTTATACTGAAGCTTTCTTT. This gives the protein CASSEGAYTEAFF.

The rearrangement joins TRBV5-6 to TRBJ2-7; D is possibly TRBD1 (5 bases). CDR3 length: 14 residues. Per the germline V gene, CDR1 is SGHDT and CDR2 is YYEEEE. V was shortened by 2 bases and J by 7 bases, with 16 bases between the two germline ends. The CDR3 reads CASSFSQGFREQYF. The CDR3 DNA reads TGTGCCAGCAGCTTCAGTCAGGGTTTCCGGGAGCAGTACTTC.

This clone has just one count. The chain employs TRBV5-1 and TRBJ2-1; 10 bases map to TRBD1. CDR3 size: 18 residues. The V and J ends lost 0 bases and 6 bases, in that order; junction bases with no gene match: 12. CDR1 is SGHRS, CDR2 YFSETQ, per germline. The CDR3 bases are TGCGCCAGCAGCTTGGGGGACAGGGGCCGCCCCGGGATCAATGAGCAGTTCTTC. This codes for CASSLGDRGRPGINEQFF.

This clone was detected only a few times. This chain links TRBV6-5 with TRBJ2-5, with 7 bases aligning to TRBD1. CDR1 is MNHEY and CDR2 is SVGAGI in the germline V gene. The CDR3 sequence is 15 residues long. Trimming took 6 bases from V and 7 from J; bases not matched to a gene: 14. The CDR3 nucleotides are TGTGCCAGCAGCCCCCAGGGGGAGCAGGTTTTGACCCAGTACTTC. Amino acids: CASSPQGEQVLTQYF.

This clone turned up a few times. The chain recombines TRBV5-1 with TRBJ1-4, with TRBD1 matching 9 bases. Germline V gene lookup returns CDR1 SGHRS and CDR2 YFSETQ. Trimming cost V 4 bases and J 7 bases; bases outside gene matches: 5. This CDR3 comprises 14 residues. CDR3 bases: TGCGCCAGCAGCAATACAGGGGGCTCTGAAAAACTGTTTTTT. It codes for CASSNTGGSEKLFF. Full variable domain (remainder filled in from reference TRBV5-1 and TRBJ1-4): KAGVTQTPRYLIKTRGQQVTLSCSPISGHRSVSWYQQTPGQGLQFLFEYFSETQRNKGNFPGRFSGRQFSNSRSEMNVSTLELGDSALYLCASSNTGGSEKLFFGSGTQLSVL.

The CDR3: CASSLGGTGGVTQYF. The CDR3, as DNA: TGTGCCAGCAGCTTAGGAGGGACAGGGGGGGTTACGCAGTATTTT. The rearrangement joins TRBV7-2 to TRBJ2-3, with 11 bases aligning to TRBD1. The CDR3 consists of 15 residues. Per germline, CDR1 SGHTA and CDR2 FQGNSA. J gave up 8 bases and V 1 base, and 5 bases lay outside the gene matches.

For the CDR3, the DNA is TGTGCCAGCAGTTCAATAATCATACAGGATGATACGCAGTATTTT. It yields the protein CASSSIIIQDDTQYF. V usage is TRBV27 and J usage is TRBJ2-3, with D maybe TRBD1 (5 bases). V was shortened by 4 bases and J by 6 bases, with 17 bases between the two germline ends. The germline gives CDR1 MNHEY, CDR2 SMNVEV (reference sequence). This CDR3 region has 15 residues.

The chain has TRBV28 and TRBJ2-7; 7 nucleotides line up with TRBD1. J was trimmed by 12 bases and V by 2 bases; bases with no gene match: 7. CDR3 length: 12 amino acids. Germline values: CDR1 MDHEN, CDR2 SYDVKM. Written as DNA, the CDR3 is TGTGCCAGCAGTTTACTGGGACAGTTTTGGTACTTC. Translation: CASSLLGQFWYF.

CDR3 protein: CASSYSWEGTYGYTF. In DNA, the CDR3 is TGTGCCAGCAGTTACTCTTGGGAGGGGACCTATGGCTACACCTTC. The V gene is TRBV6-5, the J gene TRBJ1-2; weak D call: TRBD1 (5 bases). V was shortened by 0 bases and J by 4 bases, with 12 bases between the two germline ends. The CDR3 runs to 15 residues. CDR1 is MNHEY, CDR2 SVGAGI, per germline.

CDR3 sequence reads: CASSPQGGETQYF. DNA of the CDR3: TGTGCCAGCTCACCACAGGGAGGAGAGACCCAGTACTTC. The rearrangement links TRBV18 to TRBJ2-5; weak D call: TRBD2 (6 bases). V shed 1 base and J shed 4 bases, with 7 bases lying between them. There are 13 residues in the CDR3. Germline V gene data show CDR1 as KGHSH and CDR2 as LQKENI. The complete variable domain, with remaining parts taken from reference TRBV18 and TRBJ2-5, reads NAGVMQNPRHLVRRRGQEARLRCSPMKGHSHVYWYRQLPEEGLKFMVYLQKENIIDESGMPKERFSAEFPKEGPSILRIQQVVRGDSAAYFCASSPQGGETQYFGPGTRLLVL.

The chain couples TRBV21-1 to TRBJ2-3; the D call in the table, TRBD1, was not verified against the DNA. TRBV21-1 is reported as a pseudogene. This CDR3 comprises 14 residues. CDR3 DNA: TGTGCCAGCAGCTTTCGACAGAGCACAGATACGCAGTATTTT. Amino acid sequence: CASSFRQSTDTQYF.

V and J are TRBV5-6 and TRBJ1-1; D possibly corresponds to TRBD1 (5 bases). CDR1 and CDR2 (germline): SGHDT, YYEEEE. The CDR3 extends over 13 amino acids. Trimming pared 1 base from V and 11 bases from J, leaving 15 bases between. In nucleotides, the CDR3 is TGTGCCAGCAGCTTGACAGGATCCCAGAGGGCTTTCTTT. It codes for CASSLTGSQRAFF.

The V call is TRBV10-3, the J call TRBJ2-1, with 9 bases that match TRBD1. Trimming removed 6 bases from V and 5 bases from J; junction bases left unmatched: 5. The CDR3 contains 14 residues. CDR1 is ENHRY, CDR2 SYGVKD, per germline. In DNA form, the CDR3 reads TGTGCCATCAGGGGGGGACAGGGTGACAATGAGCAGTTCTTC. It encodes CAIRGGQGDNEQFF.

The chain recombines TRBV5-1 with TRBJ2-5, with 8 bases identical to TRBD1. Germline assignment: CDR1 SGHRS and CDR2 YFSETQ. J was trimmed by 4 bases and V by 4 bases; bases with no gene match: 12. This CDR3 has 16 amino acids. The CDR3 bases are TGCGCCAGCAGCGAATTCGGACAGGGCTTGGGAGAGACCCAGTACTTC. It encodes CASSEFGQGLGETQYF.

The CDR3 loop reads CASSFLGGNQPQHF. The CDR3 bases are TGTGCCAGCAGTTTTTTAGGAGGCAATCAGCCCCAGCATTTT. The chain recombines TRBV28 with TRBJ1-5; the D is unclear. V dropped 3 bases and J dropped 2 bases, with 8 bases sitting between them. Germline values: CDR1 MDHEN, CDR2 SYDVKM. The length of the CDR3 is 14 residues.

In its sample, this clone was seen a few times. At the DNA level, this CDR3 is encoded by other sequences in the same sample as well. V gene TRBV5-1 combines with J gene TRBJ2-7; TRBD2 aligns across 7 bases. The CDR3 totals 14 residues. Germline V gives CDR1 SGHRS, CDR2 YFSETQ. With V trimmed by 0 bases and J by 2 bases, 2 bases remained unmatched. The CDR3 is CASSLASGAYEQYF. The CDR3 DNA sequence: TGCGCCAGCAGCTTGGCGAGCGGGGCCTACGAGCAGTACTTC.

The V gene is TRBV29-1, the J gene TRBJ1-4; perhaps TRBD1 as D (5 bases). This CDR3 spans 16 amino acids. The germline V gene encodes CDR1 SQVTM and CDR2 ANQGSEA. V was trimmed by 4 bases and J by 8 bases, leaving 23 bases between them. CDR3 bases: TGCAGCGTTGGAGGAGGGGCGGGTTTGCTTAGGGAAAAACTGTTTTTT. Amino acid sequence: CSVGGGAGLLREKLFF.

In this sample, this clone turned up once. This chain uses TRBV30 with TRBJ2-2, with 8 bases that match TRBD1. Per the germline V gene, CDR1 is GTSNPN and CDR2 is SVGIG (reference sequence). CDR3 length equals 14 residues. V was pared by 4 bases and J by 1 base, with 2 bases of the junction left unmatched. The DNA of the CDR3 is TGTGCCTGGACCGGGACAGGGAACACCGGGGAGCTGTTTTTT. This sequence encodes CAWTGTGNTGELFF. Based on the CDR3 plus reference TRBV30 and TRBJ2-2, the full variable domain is SQTIHQWPATLVQPVGSPLSLECTVEGTSNPNLYWYRQAAGRGLQLLFYSVGIGQISSEVPQNLSASRPQDRQFILSSKKLLLSDSGFYLCAWTGTGNTGELFFGEGSRLTVL.

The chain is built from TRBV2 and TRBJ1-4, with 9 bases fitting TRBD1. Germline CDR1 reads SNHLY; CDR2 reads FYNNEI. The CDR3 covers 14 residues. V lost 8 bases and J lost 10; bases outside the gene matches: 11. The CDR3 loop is CASLARTGVGKLFF. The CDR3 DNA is TGTGCCAGCCTCGCAAGGACAGGGGTGGGAAAACTGTTTTTT.

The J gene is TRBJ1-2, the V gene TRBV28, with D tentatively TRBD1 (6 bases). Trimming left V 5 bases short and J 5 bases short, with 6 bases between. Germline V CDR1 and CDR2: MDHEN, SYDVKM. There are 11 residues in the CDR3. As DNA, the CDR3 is TGTGCCAGCAGTCAGGGGTATGGCTACACCTTC. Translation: CASSQGYGYTF.

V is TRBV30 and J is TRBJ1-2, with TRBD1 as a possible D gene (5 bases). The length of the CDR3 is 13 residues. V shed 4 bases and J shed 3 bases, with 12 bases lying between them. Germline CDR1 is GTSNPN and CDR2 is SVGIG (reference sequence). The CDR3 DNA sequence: TGTGCCTGGACCGGCAGGGCGGACTATGGCTACACCTTC. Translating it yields CAWTGRADYGYTF. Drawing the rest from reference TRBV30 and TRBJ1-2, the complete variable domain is SQTIHQWPATLVQPVGSPLSLECTVEGTSNPNLYWYRQAAGRGLQLLFYSVGIGQISSEVPQNLSASRPQDRQFILSSKKLLLSDSGFYLCAWTGRADYGYTFGSGTRLTVV.

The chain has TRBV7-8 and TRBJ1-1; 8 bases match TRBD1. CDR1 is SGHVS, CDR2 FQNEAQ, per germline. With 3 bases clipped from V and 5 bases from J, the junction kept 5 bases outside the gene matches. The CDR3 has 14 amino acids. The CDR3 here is CASSLGQAGTEAFF. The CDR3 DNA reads TGTGCCAGCAGCTTGGGACAGGCGGGAACTGAAGCTTTCTTT.

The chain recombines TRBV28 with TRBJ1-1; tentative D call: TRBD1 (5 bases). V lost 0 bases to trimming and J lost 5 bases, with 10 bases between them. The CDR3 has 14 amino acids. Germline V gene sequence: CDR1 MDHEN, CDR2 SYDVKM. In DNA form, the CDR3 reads TGTGCCAGCAGTTTATGGCAGGGTCGGACTGAAGCTTTCTTT. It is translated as CASSLWQGRTEAFF.

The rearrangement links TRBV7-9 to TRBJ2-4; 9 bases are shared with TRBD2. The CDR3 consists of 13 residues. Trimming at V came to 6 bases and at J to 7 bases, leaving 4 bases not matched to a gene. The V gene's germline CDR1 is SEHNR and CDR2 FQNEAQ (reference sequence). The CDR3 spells CASRGRGGNIQYF. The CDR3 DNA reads TGTGCCAGCAGGGGGCGGGGGGGGAACATTCAGTACTTC. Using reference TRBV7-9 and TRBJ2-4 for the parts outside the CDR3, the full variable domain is DTGVSQNPRHKITKRGQNVTFRCDPISEHNRLYWYRQTLGQGPEFLTYFQNEAQLEKSRLLSDRFSAERPKGSFSTLEIQRTEQGDSAMYLCASRGRGGNIQYFGAGTRLSVL.

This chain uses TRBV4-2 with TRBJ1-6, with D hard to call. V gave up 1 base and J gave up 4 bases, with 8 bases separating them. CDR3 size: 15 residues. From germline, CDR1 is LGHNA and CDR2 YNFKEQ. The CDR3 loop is CASSQGPEYNSPLHF. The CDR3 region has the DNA TGTGCCAGCAGCCAAGGTCCCGAGTATAATTCACCCCTCCACTTT.

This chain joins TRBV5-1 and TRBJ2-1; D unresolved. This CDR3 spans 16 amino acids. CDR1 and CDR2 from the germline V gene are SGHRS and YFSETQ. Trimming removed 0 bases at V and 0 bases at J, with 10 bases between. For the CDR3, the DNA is TGCGCCAGCAGCTTGGACCCCCTGAGCTCCTACAATGAGCAGTTCTTC. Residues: CASSLDPLSSYNEQFF.

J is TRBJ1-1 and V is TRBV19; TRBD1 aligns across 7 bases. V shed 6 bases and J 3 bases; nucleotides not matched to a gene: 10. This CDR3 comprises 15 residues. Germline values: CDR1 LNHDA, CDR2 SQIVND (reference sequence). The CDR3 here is CASSRAATGDTEAFF. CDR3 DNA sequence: TGTGCCAGTAGCCGAGCAGCCACAGGGGACACTGAAGCTTTCTTT. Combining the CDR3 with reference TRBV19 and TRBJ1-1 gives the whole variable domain DGGITQSPKYLFRKEGQNVTLSCEQNLNHDAMYWYRQDPGQGLRLIYYSQIVNDFQKGDIAEGYSVSREKKESFPLTVTSAQKNPTAFYLCASSRAATGDTEAFFGQGTRLTVV.

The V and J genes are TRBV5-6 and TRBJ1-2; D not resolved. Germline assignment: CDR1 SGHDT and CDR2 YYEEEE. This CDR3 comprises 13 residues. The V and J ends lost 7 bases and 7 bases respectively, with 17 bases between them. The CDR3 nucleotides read TGTGCCAGCCGACTAGGATTTGCCCGTGGCTACACCTTC. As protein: CASRLGFARGYTF.

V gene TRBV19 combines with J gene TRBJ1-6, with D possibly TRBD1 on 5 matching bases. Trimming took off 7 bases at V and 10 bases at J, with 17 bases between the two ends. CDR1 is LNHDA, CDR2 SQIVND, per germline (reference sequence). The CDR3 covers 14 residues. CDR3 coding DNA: TGTGCCAGTACGGTGTCAGGGACTCGGTCACCCCTCCACTTT. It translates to CASTVSGTRSPLHF.

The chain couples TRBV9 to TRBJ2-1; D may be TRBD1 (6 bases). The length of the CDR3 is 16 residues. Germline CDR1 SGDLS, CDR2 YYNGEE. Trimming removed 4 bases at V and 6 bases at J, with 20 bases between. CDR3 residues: CASSPRLGGSINEQFF. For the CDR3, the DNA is TGTGCCAGCAGCCCCCGCTTAGGGGGATCAATCAATGAGCAGTTCTTC.

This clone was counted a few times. CDR3 loop: CASSLGVAAPNSPLHF. For the CDR3, the DNA is TGTGCCAGCAGCTTGGGGGTGGCAGCGCCAAATTCACCCCTCCACTTT. The rearrangement uses TRBV5-4 and TRBJ1-6; D unresolved. Between the trimmed V and J ends, which lost 0 bases and 7 bases, there was a span of 14 bases. CDR3 length: 16 residues. Germline V gives CDR1 SGHNT, CDR2 YYREEE (reference sequence). The full variable domain, in which reference TRBV5-4 and TRBJ1-6 provide the parts outside the CDR3, is ETGVTQSPTHLIKTRGQQVTLRCSSQSGHNTVSWYQQALGQGPQFIFQYYREEENGRGNFPPRFSGLQFPNYSSELNVNALELDDSALYLCASSLGVAAPNSPLHFGNGTRLTVT.

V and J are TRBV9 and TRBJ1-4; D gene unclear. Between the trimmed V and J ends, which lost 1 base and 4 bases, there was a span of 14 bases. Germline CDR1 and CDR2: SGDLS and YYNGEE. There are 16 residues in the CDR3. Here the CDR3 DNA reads TGTGCCAGCAGCGTAAGTGTCAGTCGCAGTAATGAAAAACTGTTTTTT. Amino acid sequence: CASSVSVSRSNEKLFF.